One sample yielded the 20 T cell receptor beta chains listed below, sequenced in a study of blood T cell repertoires in COVID-19. The protocol was immunoSEQ multiplex PCR, while the TCRdb copy is restricted to in-frame clones and leaves out a portion. The sample shows over 130,000 clones, over 80% of them seen only once. Source material: peripheral blood. Receptors were obtained from a man aged 25 to 40 with COVID-19, enrolled during active disease.

This chain uses TRBV27 with TRBJ1-3; TRBD1 agrees at 8 bases. Germline V gene sequence: CDR1 MNHEY, CDR2 SMNVEV (reference sequence). The CDR3 spans 16 residues. Trimming at V came to 3 bases and at J to 2 bases, leaving 6 bases not matched to a gene. CDR3 protein: CASSFTGGSPGNTIYF. As DNA, the CDR3 is TGTGCCAGCAGTTTTACAGGGGGGTCCCCTGGAAACACCATATATTTT.

The gene calls are TRBV3-1 (or the pseudogene TRBV3-2) and TRBJ2-7; D is ambiguous. There are 14 residues in the CDR3. V was trimmed by 1 base and J by 4 bases, leaving 11 bases between them. Germline CDR1 and CDR2: LGHDT and YNNKEL (reference sequence). CDR3 nucleotide sequence: TGTGCCAGCAGCCAAGGAGGAAGTAGGTACGAGCAGTACTTC. Its translation: CASSQGGSRYEQYF.

CDR3 protein: CAWSVLAGGPHNEQYF. The CDR3 nucleotides read TGTGCCTGGAGTGTGCTAGCGGGAGGGCCCCATAACGAGCAGTACTTC. The rearrangement joins TRBV30 to TRBJ2-7, with 12 bases matching TRBD2. Germline-derived CDR1 and CDR2 are GTSNPN and SVGIG (reference sequence). Unmatched junction bases numbered 8, after V lost 0 bases and J lost 5 bases. The length of the CDR3 is 16 residues.

The chain recombines TRBV27 with TRBJ2-1, with 11 positions matching TRBD2. The germline CDR1 and CDR2 sequences are MNHEY and SMNVEV (reference sequence). The CDR3 sequence is 18 residues long. After removal of 5 bases from V and 6 bases from J, the junction contained 15 bases not matched to a gene. In DNA form, the CDR3 reads TGTGCCAGCAGTCCCCACCGTGGACTAGCGGGCTCTATCAATGAGCAGTTCTTC. Translating gives CASSPHRGLAGSINEQFF.

A remark on this clone: Other DNA variants within this sample encode the same CDR3. The chain recombines TRBV19 with TRBJ1-1, with D possibly matching TRBD1 (5 bases). This CDR3 contains 13 residues. From germline, CDR1 is LNHDA and CDR2 SQIVND (reference sequence). With 6 bases removed from V and 1 base from J, the gap between germline ends came to 9 bases. The CDR3 region is CASSLTGNTEAFF. The CDR3 coding sequence is TGTGCCAGTAGCCTCACAGGGAACACTGAAGCTTTCTTT.

This clone was counted between two and nine times. The rearrangement uses TRBV27 and TRBJ2-6; no reliable D call. The CDR3 runs 13 residues. Per germline, CDR1 MNHEY and CDR2 SMNVEV (reference sequence). Trimming pared 6 bases from V and 2 bases from J, leaving 5 bases between. CDR3 sequence reads: CASSWPGANVLTF. CDR3 in DNA: TGTGCCAGCAGCTGGCCTGGGGCCAACGTCCTGACTTTC.

The V gene is TRBV27, the J gene TRBJ2-1, with 8 bases lining up with TRBD2. J lost 6 bases, V lost 5 bases, and 6 bases had no gene match. Germline CDR1 MNHEY, CDR2 SMNVEV (reference sequence). CDR3 length: 14 residues. The CDR3 bases are TGTGCCAGCAGTCGGACTAGCTCAGGCAATGAGCAGTTCTTC. Translated: CASSRTSSGNEQFF.

V usage is TRBV30 and J usage is TRBJ2-3, with TRBD1 matching over 9 bases. This CDR3 is built from 15 residues. V dropped 4 bases and J dropped 4; count of bases not matched to a gene: 9. In germline, CDR1 is GTSNPN, CDR2 SVGIG (reference sequence). This chain's CDR3 is CAWNEGQGSADTQYF. Here the CDR3 DNA reads TGTGCCTGGAACGAGGGACAGGGATCCGCAGATACGCAGTATTTT.

Note on this clone: The junction and the germline gene differ at one end; a read error may be behind it. This chain joins TRBV10-1 and TRBJ2-5; 8 bases fit TRBD2. Per germline, CDR1 WNHNN and CDR2 SYGVQD (reference sequence). The CDR3 runs to 10 residues. The CDR3 DNA is TGCGCCAGAGGGAGAGGCGGGGGGCACTTC. Amino acid sequence: CARGRGGGHF.

CDR3 coding DNA: TGTGCCAGCAGCCAGACAGGGGGCACTGAAGCTTTCTTT. It specifies CASSQTGGTEAFF. The chain combines TRBV14 with TRBJ1-1; 9 nucleotides line up with TRBD1. The CDR3 loop spans 13 amino acids. Germline V gene lookup returns CDR1 SGHDN and CDR2 FVKESK. Germline trimming cut 3 bases from V and 4 bases from J; bases unmatched to any gene: 0.

The J gene is TRBJ1-2, the V gene TRBV6-5, with D uncertain. CDR1 is MNHEY and CDR2 is SVGAGI in the germline V gene. CDR3 size: 14 residues. V dropped 7 bases and J dropped 0 bases, with 12 bases sitting between them. The CDR3, as DNA: TGTGCCAGCACCTCCTCGCCAGCTAACTATGGCTACACCTTC. It yields the protein CASTSSPANYGYTF.

This clone was seen only once. The chain joins TRBV5-1 to TRBJ2-7, with 13 bases matching TRBD2. Per germline, CDR1 SGHRS and CDR2 YFSETQ. The V gene end was trimmed by 4 bases and the J gene end by 5 bases; junction bases not matched to a gene: 6. The CDR3 consists of 15 residues. The CDR3 spells CASSLRGLAGDEQYF. The CDR3 coding sequence is TGCGCCAGCAGCCTCCGCGGACTAGCGGGAGACGAGCAGTACTTC. The whole variable domain, remainder taken from reference TRBV5-1 and TRBJ2-7, is KAGVTQTPRYLIKTRGQQVTLSCSPISGHRSVSWYQQTPGQGLQFLFEYFSETQRNKGNFPGRFSGRQFSNSRSEMNVSTLELGDSALYLCASSLRGLAGDEQYFGPGTRLTVT.

This chain uses TRBV4-2 with TRBJ2-3, with D hard to call. CDR3 length equals 18 residues. Germline CDR1 is LGHNA and CDR2 is YNFKEQ. V lost 0 bases and J lost 2, with 18 bases in between. As DNA, the CDR3 is TGTGCCAGCAGCCAAGACCCCCCAGGTTCCAAAGCCACAGATACGCAGTATTTT. Protein sequence: CASSQDPPGSKATDTQYF.

The chain has TRBV3-1 (or the pseudogene TRBV3-2) and TRBJ1-2, with 7 bases identical to TRBD1. Unmatched junction bases numbered 5, after V lost 4 bases and J lost 0 bases. Germline V lookup: CDR1 LGHDT, CDR2 YNNKEL (reference sequence). This CDR3 contains 15 residues. The CDR3, as DNA: TGTGCCAGCAGCCCTAAGACAGGGACTAACTATGGCTACACCTTC. Translated: CASSPKTGTNYGYTF.

This clone was picked up one time. V usage is TRBV19 and J usage is TRBJ2-7; a possible D gene is TRBD2 (7 bases). The CDR3 extends over 18 amino acids. V was pared by 5 bases and J by 0 bases, with 23 bases between. Germline CDR1 and CDR2: LNHDA and SQIVND (reference sequence). This CDR3 reads CASSAGGPWGASSYEQYF. CDR3 nucleotide sequence: TGTGCCAGTAGTGCCGGGGGGCCGTGGGGCGCGAGCTCCTACGAGCAGTACTTC.

This clone occurred many times. The chain links TRBV6-4 to TRBJ2-1, with 13 bases aligning to TRBD2. There are 16 residues in the CDR3. From germline, CDR1 is MRHNA and CDR2 SNTAGT. Losses at the gene ends were 0 bases for V and 5 bases for J; bases not matched to a gene: 1. The CDR3 is CASSDSGLAGHNEQFF. CDR3 coding DNA: TGTGCCAGCAGTGACTCGGGACTAGCGGGACACAATGAGCAGTTCTTC.

V and J are TRBV24-1 and TRBJ2-3; TRBD1 agrees at 11 bases. The V segment lost 1 base and the J segment 8 bases; nucleotides outside the gene matches: 7. In germline, CDR1 is KGHDR, CDR2 SFDVKD. The CDR3 sequence is 16 residues long. CDR3 DNA sequence: TGTGCCACCAGTGATTTTGGACAGGGGGCGCTGGGTACGCAGTATTTT. Translated: CATSDFGQGALGTQYF.

The V and J genes are TRBV16 and TRBJ1-2, with 7 nucleotides matching TRBD1. V gave up 4 bases and J gave up 8 bases; unmatched junction bases: 10. The CDR3 covers 14 residues. Per germline, CDR1 KGHSY and CDR2 FQNENV. The CDR3 is CASSPQGSRVGYTF. DNA for the CDR3: TGTGCCAGCAGCCCACAGGGGAGCCGAGTGGGCTACACCTTC. The variable domain in full, with the rest retrieved from reference TRBV16 and TRBJ1-2, is GEEVAQTPKHLVRGEGQKAKLYCAPIKGHSYVFWYQQVLKNEFKFLISFQNENVFDETGMPKERFSAKCLPNSPCSLEIQATKLEDSAVYFCASSPQGSRVGYTFGSGTRLTVV.

The chain joins TRBV27 to TRBJ1-1; 7 positions match TRBD1. The V gene's germline CDR1 is MNHEY and CDR2 SMNVEV (reference sequence). The V gene end was trimmed by 2 bases and the J gene end by 1 base; junction bases not matched to a gene: 4. The CDR3 loop spans 15 amino acids. The CDR3, as DNA: TGTGCCAGCAGTTTACGGGCAGGGGGGAACACTGAAGCTTTCTTT. Amino acid sequence: CASSLRAGGNTEAFF.

V is TRBV4-1 and J is TRBJ1-3; D might be TRBD1 (5 bases). Germline V gene data show CDR1 as MGHRA and CDR2 as YSYEKL. Trimming stripped 4 bases from V and 0 bases from J, with 16 bases between. This CDR3 contains 17 residues. The CDR3 spells CASSRQGLTLSGNTIYF. CDR3 sequence (DNA): TGCGCCAGCAGCCGCCAGGGACTGACTCTCTCTGGAAACACCATATATTTT.